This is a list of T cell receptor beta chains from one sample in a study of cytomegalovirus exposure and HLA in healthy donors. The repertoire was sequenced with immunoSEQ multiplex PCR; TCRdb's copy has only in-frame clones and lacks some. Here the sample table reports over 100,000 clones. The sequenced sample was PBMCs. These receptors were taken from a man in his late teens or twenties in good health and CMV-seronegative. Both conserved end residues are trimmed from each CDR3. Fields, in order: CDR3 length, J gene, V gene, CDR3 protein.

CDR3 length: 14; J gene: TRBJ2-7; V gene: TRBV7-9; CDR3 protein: ASSSPKTGPYYGQY
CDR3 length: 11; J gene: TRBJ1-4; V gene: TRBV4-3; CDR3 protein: ASSQSYRGKLF
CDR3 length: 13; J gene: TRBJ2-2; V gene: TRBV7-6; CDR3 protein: ASSLGTAQPGELF
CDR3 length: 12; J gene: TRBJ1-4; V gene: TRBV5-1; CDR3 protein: ASSLAGSGEKLF
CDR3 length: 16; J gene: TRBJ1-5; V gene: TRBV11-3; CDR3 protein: ASIMYRDRGPLNQPQH
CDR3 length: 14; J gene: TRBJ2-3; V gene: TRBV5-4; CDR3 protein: ASSLGGGAFTDTQY
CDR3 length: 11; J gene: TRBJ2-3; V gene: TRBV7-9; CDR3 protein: ASSSGRGDTQY
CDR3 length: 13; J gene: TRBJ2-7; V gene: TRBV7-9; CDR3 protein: ASSLYGGRGYEQY
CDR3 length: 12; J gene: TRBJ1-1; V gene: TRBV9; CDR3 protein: ASSISGSDTEAF
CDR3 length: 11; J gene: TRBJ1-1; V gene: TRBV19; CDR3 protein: ASDGTPNTEAF
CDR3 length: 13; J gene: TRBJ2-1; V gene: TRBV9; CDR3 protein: ASSVVSGDYNEQF